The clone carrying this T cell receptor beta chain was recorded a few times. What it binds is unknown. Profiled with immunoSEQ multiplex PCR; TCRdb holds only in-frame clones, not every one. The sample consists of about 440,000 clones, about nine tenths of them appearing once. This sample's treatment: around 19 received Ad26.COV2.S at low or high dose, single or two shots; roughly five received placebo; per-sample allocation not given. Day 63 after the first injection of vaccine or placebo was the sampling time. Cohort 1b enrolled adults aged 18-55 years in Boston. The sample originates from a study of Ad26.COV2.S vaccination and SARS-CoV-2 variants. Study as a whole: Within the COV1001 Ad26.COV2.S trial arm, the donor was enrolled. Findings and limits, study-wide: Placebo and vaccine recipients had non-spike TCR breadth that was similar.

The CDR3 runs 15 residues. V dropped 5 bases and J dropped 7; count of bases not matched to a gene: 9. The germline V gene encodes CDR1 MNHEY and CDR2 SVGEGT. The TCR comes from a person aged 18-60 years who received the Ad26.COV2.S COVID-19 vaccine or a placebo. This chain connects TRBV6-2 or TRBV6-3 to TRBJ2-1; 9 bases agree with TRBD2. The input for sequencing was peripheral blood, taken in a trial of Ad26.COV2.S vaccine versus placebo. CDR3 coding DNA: TGTGCCAGCAGTAACCTGGCGGGAGGGCGGAATGAGCAGTTCTTC. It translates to CASSNLAGGRNEQFF.